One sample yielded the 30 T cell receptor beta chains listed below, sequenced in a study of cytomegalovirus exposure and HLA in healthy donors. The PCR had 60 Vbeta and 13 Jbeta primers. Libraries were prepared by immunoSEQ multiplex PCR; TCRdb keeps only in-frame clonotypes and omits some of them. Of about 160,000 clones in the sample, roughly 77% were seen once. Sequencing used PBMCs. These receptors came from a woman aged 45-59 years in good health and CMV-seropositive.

CDR3 protein: CASSFPPRGELFF. The CDR3 region has the DNA TGCGCCAGCAGCTTCCCCCCCCGCGGGGAGCTGTTTTTT. This sequence joins TRBV5-1 and TRBJ2-2; D is uncertain. This CDR3 is 13 amino acids long. The V end lost 2 bases, the J end lost 7 bases, and 9 bases lay between the germline ends. Germline assignment: CDR1 SGHRS and CDR2 YFSETQ.

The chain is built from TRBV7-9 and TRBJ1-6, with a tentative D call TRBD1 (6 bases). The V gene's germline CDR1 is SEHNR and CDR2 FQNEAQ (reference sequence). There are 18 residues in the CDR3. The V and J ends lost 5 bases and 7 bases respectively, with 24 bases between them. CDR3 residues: CASSPHSGGRGWNSPLHF. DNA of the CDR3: TGTGCCAGCAGCCCGCATAGTGGAGGGAGGGGGTGGAATTCACCCCTCCACTTT. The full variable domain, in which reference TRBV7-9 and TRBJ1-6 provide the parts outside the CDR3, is DTGVSQNPRHKITKRGQNVTFRCDPISEHNRLYWYRQTLGQGPEFLTYFQNEAQLEKSRLLSDRFSAERPKGSFSTLEIQRTEQGDSAMYLCASSPHSGGRGWNSPLHFGNGTRLTVT.

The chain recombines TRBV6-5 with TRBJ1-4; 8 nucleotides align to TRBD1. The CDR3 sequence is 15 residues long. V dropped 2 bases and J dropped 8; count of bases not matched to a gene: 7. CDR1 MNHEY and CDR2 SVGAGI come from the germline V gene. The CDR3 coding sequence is TGTGCCAGCAGTTACGGGATGAGGACAGGGGAAAAACTGTTTTTT. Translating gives CASSYGMRTGEKLFF.

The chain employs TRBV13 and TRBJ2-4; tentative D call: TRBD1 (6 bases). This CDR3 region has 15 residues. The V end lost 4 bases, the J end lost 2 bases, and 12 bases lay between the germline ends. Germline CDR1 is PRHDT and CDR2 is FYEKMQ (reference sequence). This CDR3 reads CASSSWTASKNIQYF. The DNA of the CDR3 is TGTGCCAGCAGCTCATGGACAGCCTCCAAAAACATTCAGTACTTC. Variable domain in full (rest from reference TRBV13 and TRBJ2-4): AAGVIQSPRHLIKEKRETATLKCYPIPRHDTVYWYQQGPGQDPQFLISFYEKMQSDKGSIPDRFSAQQFSDYHSELNMSSLELGDSALYFCASSSWTASKNIQYFGAGTRLSVL.

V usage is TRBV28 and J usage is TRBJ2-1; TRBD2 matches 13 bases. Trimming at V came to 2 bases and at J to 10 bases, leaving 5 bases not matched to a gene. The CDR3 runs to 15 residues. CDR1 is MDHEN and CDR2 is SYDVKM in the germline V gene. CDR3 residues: CASSLGLAGVEEQFF. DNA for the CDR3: TGTGCCAGCAGTTTAGGACTAGCGGGAGTAGAGGAGCAGTTCTTC.

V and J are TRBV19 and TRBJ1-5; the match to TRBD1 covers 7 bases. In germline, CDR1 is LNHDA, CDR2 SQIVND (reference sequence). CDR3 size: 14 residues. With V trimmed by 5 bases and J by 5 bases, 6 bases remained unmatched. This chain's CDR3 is CASSLRQGDQPQHF. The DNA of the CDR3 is TGTGCCAGTAGTTTAAGACAGGGCGATCAGCCCCAGCATTTT. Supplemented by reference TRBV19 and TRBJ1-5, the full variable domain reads DGGITQSPKYLFRKEGQNVTLSCEQNLNHDAMYWYRQDPGQGLRLIYYSQIVNDFQKGDIAEGYSVSREKKESFPLTVTSAQKNPTAFYLCASSLRQGDQPQHFGDGTRLSIL.

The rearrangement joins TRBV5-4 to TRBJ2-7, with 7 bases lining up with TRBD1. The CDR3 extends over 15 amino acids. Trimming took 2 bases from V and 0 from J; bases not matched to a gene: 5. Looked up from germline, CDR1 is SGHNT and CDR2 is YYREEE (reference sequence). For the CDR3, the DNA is TGTGCCAGCAGCTTAACCGGGGACAGCTCCTACGAGCAGTACTTC. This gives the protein CASSLTGDSSYEQYF.

CDR3 sequence reads: CASSYRGKTEAFF. The CDR3 DNA is TGTGCCAGCAGCTATAGAGGAAAAACTGAAGCTTTCTTT. This chain uses TRBV7-3 with TRBJ1-1; D not certain. V was pared by 4 bases and J by 5 bases, with 11 bases between. The CDR3 runs to 13 residues. Germline V CDR1 and CDR2: SGHTA, FQGTGA. Based on the CDR3 plus reference TRBV7-3 and TRBJ1-1, the full variable domain is GAGVSQTPSNKVTEKGKYVELRCDPISGHTALYWYRQSLGQGPEFLIYFQGTGAADDSGLPNDRFFAVRPEGSVSTLKIQRTERGDSAVYLCASSYRGKTEAFFGQGTRLTVV.

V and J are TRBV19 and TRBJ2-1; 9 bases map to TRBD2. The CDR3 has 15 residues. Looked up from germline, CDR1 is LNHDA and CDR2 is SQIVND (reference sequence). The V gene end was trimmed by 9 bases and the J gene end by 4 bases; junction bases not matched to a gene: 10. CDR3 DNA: TGTGCCAGCGTAGCGGGAGCGATTAATTACAATGAGCAGTTCTTC. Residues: CASVAGAINYNEQFF.

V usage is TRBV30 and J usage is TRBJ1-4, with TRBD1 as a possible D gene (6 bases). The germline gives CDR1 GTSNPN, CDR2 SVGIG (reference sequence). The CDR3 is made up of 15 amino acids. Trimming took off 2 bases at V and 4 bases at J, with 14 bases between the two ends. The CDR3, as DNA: TGTGCCTGGAGTTATAGGACAGCTAATAATGAAAAACTGTTTTTT. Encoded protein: CAWSYRTANNEKLFF.

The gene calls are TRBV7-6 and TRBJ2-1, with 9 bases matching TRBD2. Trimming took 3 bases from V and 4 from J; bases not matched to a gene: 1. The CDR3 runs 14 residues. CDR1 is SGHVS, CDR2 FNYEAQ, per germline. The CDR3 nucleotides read TGTGCCAGCAGCTTGACTAGCGGATACAATGAGCAGTTCTTC. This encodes CASSLTSGYNEQFF.

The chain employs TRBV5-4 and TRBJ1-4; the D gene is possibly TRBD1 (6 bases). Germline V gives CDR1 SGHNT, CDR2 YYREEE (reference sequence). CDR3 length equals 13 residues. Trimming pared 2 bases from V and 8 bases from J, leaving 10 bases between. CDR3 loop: CASSLWGQEKLFF. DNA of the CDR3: TGTGCCAGCAGCTTATGGGGGCAGGAAAAACTGTTTTTT.

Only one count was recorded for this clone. Here the CDR3 DNA reads TGTGCCAGCAGCCGGACCGGGAGCTCCTACGAGCAGTACTTC. Its translation is CASSRTGSSYEQYF. The chain joins TRBV11-2 to TRBJ2-7; tentative D call: TRBD2 (6 bases). Germline V lookup: CDR1 SGHAT, CDR2 FQNNGV. The CDR3 sequence is 14 residues long. Trimming took off 5 bases at V and 0 bases at J, with 11 bases between the two ends. The variable domain in full, with the rest retrieved from reference TRBV11-2 and TRBJ2-7, is EAGVAQSPRYKIIEKRQSVAFWCNPISGHATLYWYQQILGQGPKLLIQFQNNGVVDDSQLPKDRFSAERLKGVDSTLKIQPAKLEDSAVYLCASSRTGSSYEQYFGPGTRLTVT.

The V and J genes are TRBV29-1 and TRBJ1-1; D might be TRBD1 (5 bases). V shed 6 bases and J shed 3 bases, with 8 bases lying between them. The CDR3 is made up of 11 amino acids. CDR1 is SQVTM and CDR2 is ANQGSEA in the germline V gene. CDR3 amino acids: CSVGGDTEAFF. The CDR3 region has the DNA TGCAGCGTCGGGGGGGACACTGAAGCTTTCTTT.

CDR3 DNA: TGTGCCAGCAGCTTAGGTCAGGGGGCGAAAGCTTTCTTT. Residues: CASSLGQGAKAFF. The chain recombines TRBV11-3 with TRBJ1-1, with 8 bases that match TRBD1. V dropped 1 base and J dropped 9; count of bases not matched to a gene: 4. The CDR3 is 13 amino acids. The germline V gene encodes CDR1 SGHNT and CDR2 YENEEA.

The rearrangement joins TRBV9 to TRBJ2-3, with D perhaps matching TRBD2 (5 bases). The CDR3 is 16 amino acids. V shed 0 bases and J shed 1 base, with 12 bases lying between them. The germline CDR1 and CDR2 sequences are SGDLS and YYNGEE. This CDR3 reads CASSVGEGRGTDTQYF. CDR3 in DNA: TGTGCCAGCAGCGTAGGAGAGGGAAGGGGCACAGATACGCAGTATTTT.

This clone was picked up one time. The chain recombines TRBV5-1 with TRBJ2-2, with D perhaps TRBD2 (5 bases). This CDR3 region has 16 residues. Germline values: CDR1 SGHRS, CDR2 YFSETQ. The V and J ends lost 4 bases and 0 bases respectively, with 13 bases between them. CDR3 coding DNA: TGCGCCAGCAGCCGTATGTCGACTACGAACACCGGGGAGCTGTTTTTT. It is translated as CASSRMSTTNTGELFF.

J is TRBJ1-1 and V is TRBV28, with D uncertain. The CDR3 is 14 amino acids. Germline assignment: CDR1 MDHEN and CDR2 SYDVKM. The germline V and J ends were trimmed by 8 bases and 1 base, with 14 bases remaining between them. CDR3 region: CASPSQLPNTEAFF. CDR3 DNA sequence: TGTGCCAGCCCCTCCCAACTTCCGAACACTGAAGCTTTCTTT.

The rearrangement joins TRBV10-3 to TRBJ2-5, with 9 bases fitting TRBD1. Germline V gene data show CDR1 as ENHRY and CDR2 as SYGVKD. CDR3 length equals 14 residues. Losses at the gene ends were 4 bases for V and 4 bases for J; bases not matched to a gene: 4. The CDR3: CAISGDREGETQYF. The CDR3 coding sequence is TGTGCCATCAGTGGGGACAGGGAGGGAGAGACCCAGTACTTC.

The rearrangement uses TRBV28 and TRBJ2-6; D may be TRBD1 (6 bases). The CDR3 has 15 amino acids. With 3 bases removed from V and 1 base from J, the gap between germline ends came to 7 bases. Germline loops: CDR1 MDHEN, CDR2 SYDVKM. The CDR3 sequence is CASSLGASGANVLTF. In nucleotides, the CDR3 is TGTGCCAGCAGTTTGGGGGCGTCTGGGGCCAACGTCCTGACTTTC.

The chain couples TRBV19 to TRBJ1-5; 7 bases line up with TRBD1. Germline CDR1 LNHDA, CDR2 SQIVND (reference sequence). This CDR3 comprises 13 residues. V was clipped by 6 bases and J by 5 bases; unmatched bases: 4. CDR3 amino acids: CASRTGQYQPQHF. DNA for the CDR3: TGTGCCAGTAGGACAGGGCAGTATCAGCCCCAGCATTTT.

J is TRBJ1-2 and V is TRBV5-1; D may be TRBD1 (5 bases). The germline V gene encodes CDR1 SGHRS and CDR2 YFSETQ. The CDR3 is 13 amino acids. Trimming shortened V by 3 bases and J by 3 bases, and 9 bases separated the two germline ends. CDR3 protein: CASSSDRHYGYTF. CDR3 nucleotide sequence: TGCGCCAGCAGCTCAGACAGACACTATGGCTACACCTTC. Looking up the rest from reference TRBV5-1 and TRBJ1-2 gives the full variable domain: KAGVTQTPRYLIKTRGQQVTLSCSPISGHRSVSWYQQTPGQGLQFLFEYFSETQRNKGNFPGRFSGRQFSNSRSEMNVSTLELGDSALYLCASSSDRHYGYTFGSGTRLTVV.

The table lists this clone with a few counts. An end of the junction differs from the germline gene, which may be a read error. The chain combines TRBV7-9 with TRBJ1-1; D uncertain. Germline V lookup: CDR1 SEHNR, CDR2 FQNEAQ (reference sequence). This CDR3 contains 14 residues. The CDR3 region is CSSSDLSENTEAFF. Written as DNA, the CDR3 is TGTTCCAGCAGCGACTTGTCAGAAAACACTGAAGCTTTCTTT.

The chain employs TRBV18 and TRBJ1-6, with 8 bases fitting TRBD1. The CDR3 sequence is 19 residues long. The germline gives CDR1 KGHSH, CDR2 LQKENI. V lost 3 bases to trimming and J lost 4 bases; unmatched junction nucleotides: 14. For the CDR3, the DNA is TGTGCCAGCTCACCTACAGGGGGATTTGCAGATGATTATAATTCACCCCTCCACTTT. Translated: CASSPTGGFADDYNSPLHF.

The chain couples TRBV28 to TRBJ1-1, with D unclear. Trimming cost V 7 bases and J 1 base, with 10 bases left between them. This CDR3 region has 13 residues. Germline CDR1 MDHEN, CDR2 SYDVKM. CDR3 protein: CASIPHANTEAFF. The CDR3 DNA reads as TGTGCCAGCATCCCACATGCGAACACTGAAGCTTTCTTT. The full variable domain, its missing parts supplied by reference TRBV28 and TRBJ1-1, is DVKVTQSSRYLVKRTGEKVFLECVQDMDHENMFWYRQDPGLGLRLIYFSYDVKMKEKGDIPEGYSVSREKKERFSLILESASTNQTSMYLCASIPHANTEAFFGQGTRLTVV.

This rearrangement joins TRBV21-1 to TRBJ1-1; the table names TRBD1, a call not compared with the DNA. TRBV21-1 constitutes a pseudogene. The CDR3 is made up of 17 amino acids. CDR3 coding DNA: TGTGCCAGCAGGGACGGGACAGGGGGCTGGTTTAACACTGAAGCTTTCTTT. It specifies CASRDGTGGWFNTEAFF.

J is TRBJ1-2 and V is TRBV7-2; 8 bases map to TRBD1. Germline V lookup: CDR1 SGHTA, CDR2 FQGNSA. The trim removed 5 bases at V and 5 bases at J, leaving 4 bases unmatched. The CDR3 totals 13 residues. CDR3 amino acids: CASSNGQGYGYTF. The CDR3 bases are TGTGCCAGCAGCAATGGACAGGGTTATGGCTACACCTTC.

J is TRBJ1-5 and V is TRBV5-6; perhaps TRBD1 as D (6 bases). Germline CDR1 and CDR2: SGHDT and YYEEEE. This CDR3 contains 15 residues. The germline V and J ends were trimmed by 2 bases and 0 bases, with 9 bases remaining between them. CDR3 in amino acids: CASSLGGYSNQPQHF. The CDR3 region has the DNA TGTGCCAGCAGCTTAGGGGGTTATAGCAATCAGCCCCAGCATTTT.

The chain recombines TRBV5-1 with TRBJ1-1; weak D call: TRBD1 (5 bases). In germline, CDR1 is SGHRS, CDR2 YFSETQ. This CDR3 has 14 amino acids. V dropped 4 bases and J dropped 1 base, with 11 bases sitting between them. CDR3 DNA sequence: TGCGCCAGCAGCAGGGGAGGGAAGAACACTGAAGCTTTCTTT. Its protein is CASSRGGKNTEAFF.

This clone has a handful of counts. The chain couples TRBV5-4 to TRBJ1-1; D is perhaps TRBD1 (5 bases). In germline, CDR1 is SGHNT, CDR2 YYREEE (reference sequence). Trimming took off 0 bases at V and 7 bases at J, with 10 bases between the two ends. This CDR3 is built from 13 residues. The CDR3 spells CASSLGRTFEAFF. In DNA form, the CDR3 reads TGTGCCAGCAGCTTGGGGCGGACATTTGAAGCTTTCTTT.